The next 24 T cell receptor beta chains were all read from a single sample in a study of early T cells in non-severe SARS-CoV-2 infection. TCRdb re-derived calls from the 5' RACE reads in MiXCR, one entry per CDR3 protein. The repertoire holds some 71,000 distinct CDR3 sequences, about 9.1% seen once, with around 15% in the top ten. The source was whole blood, collected at baseline. The receptors shown here come from an adult who was a healthcare worker with PCR-confirmed SARS-CoV-2 infection or an uninfected control (not recorded which).

The chain carries TRBV7-9 and TRBJ2-3, with 10 bases fitting TRBD2. Germline CDR1 is SEHNR and CDR2 is FQNEAQ (reference sequence). The V gene end was trimmed by 7 bases and the J gene end by 10 bases; junction bases not matched to a gene: 11. The CDR3 totals 14 residues. The CDR3 protein is CASTKAGGPSPQYF. The CDR3 DNA is TGTGCCAGCACCAAAGCGGGAGGGCCCTCCCCGCAGTATTTT.

CDR3 region: CASSGPGQHKGTQYF. The CDR3 DNA reads as TGTGCCAGCAGCGGACCGGGACAGCACAAAGGGACCCAGTACTTC. The chain uses TRBV5-4 and TRBJ2-5; 7 bases fit TRBD1. Looked up from germline, CDR1 is SGHNT and CDR2 is YYREEE (reference sequence). CDR3 size: 15 residues. With 4 bases clipped from V and 7 bases from J, the junction kept 13 bases outside the gene matches.

The chain is built from TRBV19 and TRBJ2-7, with D maybe TRBD2 (6 bases). The CDR3 length is 13 residues. Germline assignment: CDR1 LNHDA and CDR2 SQIVND (reference sequence). Trimming shortened V by 8 bases and J by 0 bases, and 11 bases separated the two germline ends. CDR3 sequence: CASGTGSSYEQYF. In DNA, the CDR3 is TGTGCCAGTGGGACTGGGAGCTCCTACGAGCAGTACTTC.

The chain carries TRBV7-9 and TRBJ2-1; D is perhaps TRBD1 (5 bases). CDR1 is SEHNR and CDR2 is FQNEAQ in the germline V gene (reference sequence). Between the trimmed V and J ends, which lost 4 bases and 9 bases, there was a span of 7 bases. The CDR3 length is 11 residues. Here the CDR3 DNA reads TGTGCCAGCAGCTGGGGCAGTGAGCAGTTCTTC. Its translation: CASSWGSEQFF.

In its sample, this clonotype was seen a few times. This chain joins TRBV29-1 and TRBJ2-3; TRBD1 might be the D (5 bases). This CDR3 is 14 amino acids long. Germline V gives CDR1 SQVTM, CDR2 ANQGSEA. V shed 3 bases and J shed 6 bases, with 16 bases lying between them. CDR3 nucleotide sequence: TGCAGCGTTGAGTCAGGGATGGAGTGGGATACGCAGTATTTT. Residues: CSVESGMEWDTQYF.

This clonotype has at least ten counts. The rearrangement links TRBV7-2 to TRBJ2-3; D possibly matches TRBD1 or TRBD2 (5 bases each). The CDR3 runs 16 residues. The germline V gene encodes CDR1 SGHTA and CDR2 FQGNSA. The V end was cut by 5 bases, the J end by 0 bases, with 15 bases between. CDR3: CASSGTDESSTDTQYF. The CDR3 DNA is TGTGCCAGCAGCGGGACGGACGAATCTAGCACAGATACGCAGTATTTT.

The chain employs TRBV9 and TRBJ2-7, with D possibly TRBD2 on 5 matching bases. Trimming shortened V by 0 bases and J by 7 bases, and 8 bases separated the two germline ends. The CDR3 spans 12 residues. Looked up from germline, CDR1 is SGDLS and CDR2 is YYNGEE. The CDR3 nucleotides read TGTGCCAGCAGCGTAGAGGGCGGGGAGCAGTACTTC. Translated, it gives CASSVEGGEQYF.

Many counts were recorded for this clonotype. The V call is TRBV7-9, the J call TRBJ1-1, with 7 bases lining up with TRBD1. V shed 5 bases, J shed 1 base, and the junction held 7 bases outside the gene matches. Germline V lookup: CDR1 SEHNR, CDR2 FQNEAQ (reference sequence). The CDR3 loop spans 15 amino acids. CDR3 sequence reads: CASSRDRDRNTEAFF. In nucleotides, the CDR3 is TGTGCCAGCAGCCGGGACAGAGACCGGAACACTGAAGCTTTCTTT. The variable domain in full, completed from reference TRBV7-9 and TRBJ1-1, reads DTGVSQNPRHKITKRGQNVTFRCDPISEHNRLYWYRQTLGQGPEFLTYFQNEAQLEKSRLLSDRFSAERPKGSFSTLEIQRTEQGDSAMYLCASSRDRDRNTEAFFGQGTRLTVV.

This clonotype was found a few times. The J gene is TRBJ1-2, the V gene TRBV6-5; D call uncertain. Trimming cost V 0 bases and J 6 bases, with 11 bases left between them. This CDR3 contains 14 residues. Germline CDR1 is MNHEY and CDR2 is SVGAGI. The CDR3 sequence: CASSYSIFAHGYTF. CDR3 sequence (DNA): TGTGCCAGCAGTTACTCCATTTTCGCTCATGGCTACACCTTC.

V gene TRBV7-2 combines with J gene TRBJ2-3, with 7 bases identical to TRBD2. The CDR3 is made up of 16 amino acids. V gave up 5 bases and J gave up 2 bases; unmatched junction bases: 10. CDR1 and CDR2 (germline): SGHTA, FQGNSA. This CDR3 reads CASSRHPSGITDTQYF. The CDR3 nucleotides are TGTGCCAGCAGCCGTCACCCGAGCGGGATCACAGATACGCAGTATTTT.

Ten or more counts support this clonotype. The chain combines TRBV5-5 with TRBJ2-4; D call uncertain. In germline, CDR1 is SGHKS, CDR2 YYEKEE (reference sequence). The CDR3 totals 16 residues. V was cut by 0 bases and J by 3 bases, with 13 bases left in between. The CDR3 reads CASSLGVSFGKNIQYF. DNA of the CDR3: TGTGCCAGCAGCTTGGGGGTCAGCTTCGGCAAAAACATTCAGTACTTC.

The rearrangement links TRBV6-1 to TRBJ1-2; D is uncertain. This CDR3 is built from 14 residues. Trimming pared 4 bases from V and 0 bases from J, leaving 9 bases between. CDR1 MNHNS and CDR2 SASEGT come from the germline V gene. The CDR3 region is CASSGEGTNYGYTF. CDR3 sequence (DNA): TGTGCCAGCAGTGGAGAGGGAACTAACTATGGCTACACCTTC.

This clonotype was recorded at least ten times. The chain has TRBV6-2 or TRBV6-3 and TRBJ2-7; 8 bases fit TRBD1. The CDR3 is 15 residues long. With 2 bases clipped from V and 2 bases from J, the junction kept 5 bases outside the gene matches. Germline CDR1 MNHEY, CDR2 SVGEGT. CDR3 coding DNA: TGTGCCAGCAGTTACACAGGGGGACGGACCTACGAGCAGTACTTC. Residues: CASSYTGGRTYEQYF.

The table lists this clonotype with many counts. The J gene is TRBJ2-2, the V gene TRBV7-8; maybe TRBD1 (7 bases). Trimming left V 6 bases short and J 3 bases short, with 17 bases between. CDR3 size: 16 residues. Germline V gene sequence: CDR1 SGHVS, CDR2 FQNEAQ. The CDR3 spells CASRQVRGADTGELFF. As DNA, the CDR3 is TGTGCCAGCAGACAAGTCAGGGGGGCCGACACCGGGGAGCTGTTTTTT. Complete variable domain (other parts from reference TRBV7-8 and TRBJ2-2): GAGVSQSPRYKVAKRGQDVALRCDPISGHVSLFWYQQALGQGPEFLTYFQNEAQLDKSGLPSDRFFAERPEGSVSTLKIQRTQQEDSAVYLCASRQVRGADTGELFFGEGSRLTVL.

This clonotype was picked up a small number of times. The chain couples TRBV10-3 to TRBJ2-5, with D uncertain. CDR3 length: 12 residues. Germline values: CDR1 ENHRY, CDR2 SYGVKD. Trimming cost V 6 bases and J 3 bases, with 8 bases left between them. The DNA for the CDR3 is TGTGCCATCAGGGGAAAAGAAGAGACCCAGTACTTC. It specifies CAIRGKEETQYF.

A note on this clonotype: Sequence at one end of the junction differs from germline and may be a read error. The chain joins TRBV4-3 to TRBJ2-1, with TRBD2 matching 12 bases. CDR1 is LGHNA and CDR2 is YSLEER in the germline V gene. CDR3 length: 23 amino acids. This chain's CDR3 is CASNQDPSPTTSGSKAGYNEQFF. DNA of the CDR3: TGCGCCAGCAACCAAGACCCCAGCCCCACGACTAGCGGGAGTAAGGCGGGCTACAATGAGCAGTTCTTC.

The chain carries TRBV7-9 and TRBJ1-1; D is unclear. Trimming took off 6 bases at V and 10 bases at J, with 18 bases between the two ends. Germline CDR1 is SEHNR and CDR2 is FQNEAQ (reference sequence). There are 13 residues in the CDR3. Written as DNA, the CDR3 is TGTGCCAGCAGTACCTTTTCCGGGAGACTAGCTTTCTTT. This gives the protein CASSTFSGRLAFF.

The sample holds many counts of this clonotype. This rearrangement joins TRBV7-9 to TRBJ2-7, with 7 bases aligning to TRBD2. The germline CDR1 and CDR2 sequences are SEHNR and FQNEAQ (reference sequence). The CDR3 length is 15 residues. The V and J ends lost 1 base and 0 bases, in that order; junction bases with no gene match: 3. The CDR3 loop is CASSLEERDSYEQYF. DNA for the CDR3: TGTGCCAGCAGCTTAGAAGAGCGGGACTCCTACGAGCAGTACTTC.

This clonotype was counted ten times or more. The chain uses TRBV5-1 and TRBJ2-1; D call uncertain. This CDR3 comprises 11 residues. The germline CDR1 and CDR2 sequences are SGHRS and YFSETQ. V was pared by 7 bases and J by 6 bases, with 8 bases between. The CDR3 sequence is CASAQANEQFF. The CDR3, as DNA: TGCGCCAGCGCTCAGGCCAATGAGCAGTTCTTC.

The rearrangement uses TRBV28 and TRBJ1-2, with no clear D. The CDR3 extends over 13 amino acids. Trimming removed 6 bases at V and 3 bases at J, with 11 bases between. Germline CDR1 reads MDHEN; CDR2 reads SYDVKM. This CDR3 is CASREGNDYGYTF. The CDR3 nucleotides are TGTGCCAGCAGAGAAGGAAATGACTATGGCTACACCTTC.

V gene TRBV27 combines with J gene TRBJ2-7; 14 bases fit TRBD2. V trimming: 6 bases; J trimming: 0 bases; junction bases outside the gene matches: 16. CDR3 length: 20 amino acids. CDR1 MNHEY and CDR2 SMNVEV come from the germline V gene (reference sequence). CDR3 DNA sequence: TGTGCCAGCAGCAATGCTTGGACTAGCGGGAGGAGGGGGTACTCCTACGAGCAGTACTTC. Protein sequence: CASSNAWTSGRRGYSYEQYF.

This clonotype was observed a few times. The rearrangement joins TRBV12-3 or TRBV12-4 to TRBJ1-2, with a possible D match to TRBD1 (6 bases). The V end lost 10 bases, the J end lost 6 bases, and 15 bases lay between the germline ends. This CDR3 contains 12 residues. The CDR3 loop reads CATTQGNNGYTF. For the CDR3, the DNA is TGTGCCACCACACAGGGTAATAATGGCTACACCTTC.

V gene TRBV28 combines with J gene TRBJ1-5; D perhaps matches TRBD1 (5 bases). Germline values: CDR1 MDHEN, CDR2 SYDVKM. V was clipped by 1 base and J by 1 base, with 11 bases between them. This CDR3 has 16 residues. CDR3 DNA sequence: TGTGCCAGCAGTTTATTTCCCAGGACAAGCAATCAGCCCCAGCATTTT. It is translated as CASSLFPRTSNQPQHF. Complete variable domain (other parts from reference TRBV28 and TRBJ1-5): DVKVTQSSRYLVKRTGEKVFLECVQDMDHENMFWYRQDPGLGLRLIYFSYDVKMKEKGDIPEGYSVSREKKERFSLILESASTNQTSMYLCASSLFPRTSNQPQHFGDGTRLSIL.

A word on this clonotype: At one boundary the junction diverges from the germline segment, which might be a read error. V and J are TRBV6-2 or TRBV6-3 and TRBJ1-1, with D perhaps matching TRBD1 (5 bases). This CDR3 has 14 residues. The germline CDR1 and CDR2 sequences are MNHEY and SVGEGT. For the CDR3, the DNA is TGTGCCATCAGTTCCGGGACCGTGAACACTGAAGCTTTCTTT. This codes for CAISSGTVNTEAFF.